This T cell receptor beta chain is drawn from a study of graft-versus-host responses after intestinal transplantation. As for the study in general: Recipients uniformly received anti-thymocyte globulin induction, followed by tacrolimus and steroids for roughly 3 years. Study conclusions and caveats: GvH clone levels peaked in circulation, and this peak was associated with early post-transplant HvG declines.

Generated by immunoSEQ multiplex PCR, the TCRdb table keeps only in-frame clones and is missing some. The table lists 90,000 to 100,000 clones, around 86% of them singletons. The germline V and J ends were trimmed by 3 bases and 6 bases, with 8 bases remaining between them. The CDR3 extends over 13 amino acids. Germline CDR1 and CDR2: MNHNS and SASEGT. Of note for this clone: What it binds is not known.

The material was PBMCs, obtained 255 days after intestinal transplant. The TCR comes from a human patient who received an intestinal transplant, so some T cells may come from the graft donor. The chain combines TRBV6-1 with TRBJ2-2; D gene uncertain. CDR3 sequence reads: CASSDVAPGELFF. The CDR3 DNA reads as TGTGCCAGCAGTGACGTAGCTCCCGGGGAGCTGTTTTTT.